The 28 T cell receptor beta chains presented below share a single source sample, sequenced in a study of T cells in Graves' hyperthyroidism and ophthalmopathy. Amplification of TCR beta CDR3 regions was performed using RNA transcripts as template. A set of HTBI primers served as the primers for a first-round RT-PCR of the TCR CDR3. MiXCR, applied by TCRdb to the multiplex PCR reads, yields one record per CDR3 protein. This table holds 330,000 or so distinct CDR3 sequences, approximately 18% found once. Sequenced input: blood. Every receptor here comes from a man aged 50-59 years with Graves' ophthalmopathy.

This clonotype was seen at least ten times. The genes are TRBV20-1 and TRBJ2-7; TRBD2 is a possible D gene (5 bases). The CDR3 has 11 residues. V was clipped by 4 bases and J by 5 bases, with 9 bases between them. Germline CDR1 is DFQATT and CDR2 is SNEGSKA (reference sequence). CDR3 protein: CSAISGNEQYF. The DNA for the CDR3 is TGCAGTGCTATCAGCGGAAACGAGCAGTACTTC.

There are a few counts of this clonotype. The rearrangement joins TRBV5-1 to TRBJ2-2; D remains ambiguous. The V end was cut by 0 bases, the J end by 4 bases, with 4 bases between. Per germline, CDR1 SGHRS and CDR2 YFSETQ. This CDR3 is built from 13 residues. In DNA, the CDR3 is TGCGCCAGCAGCTTGGGGCTCACCGGGGAGCTGTTTTTT. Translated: CASSLGLTGELFF.

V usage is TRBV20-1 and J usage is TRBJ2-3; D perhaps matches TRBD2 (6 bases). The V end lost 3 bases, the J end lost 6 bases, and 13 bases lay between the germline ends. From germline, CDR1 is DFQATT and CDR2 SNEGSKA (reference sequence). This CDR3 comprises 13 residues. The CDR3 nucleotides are TGCAGTGCTAGCGGGAGTCTCATGGATACGCAGTATTTT. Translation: CSASGSLMDTQYF.

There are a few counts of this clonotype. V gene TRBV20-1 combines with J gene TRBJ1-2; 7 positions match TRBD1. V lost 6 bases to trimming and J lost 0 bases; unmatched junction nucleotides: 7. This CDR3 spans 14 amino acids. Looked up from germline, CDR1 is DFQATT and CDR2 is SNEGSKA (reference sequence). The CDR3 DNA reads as TGCAGTGCCATCGGGACAGATCCTAACTATGGCTACACCTTC. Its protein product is CSAIGTDPNYGYTF.

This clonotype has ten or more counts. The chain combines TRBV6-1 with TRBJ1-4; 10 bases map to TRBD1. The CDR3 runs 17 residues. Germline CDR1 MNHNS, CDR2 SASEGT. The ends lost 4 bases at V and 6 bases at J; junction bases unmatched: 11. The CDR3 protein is CASSARWTGGRDEKLFF. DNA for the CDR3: TGTGCCAGCAGTGCTAGGTGGACAGGGGGAAGGGATGAAAAACTGTTTTTT.

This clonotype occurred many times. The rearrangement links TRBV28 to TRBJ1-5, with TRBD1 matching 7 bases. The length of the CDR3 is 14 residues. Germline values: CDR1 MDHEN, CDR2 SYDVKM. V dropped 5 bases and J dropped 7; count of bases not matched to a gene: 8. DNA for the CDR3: TGTGCCAGCAGTCCCTACAGGGGCGGGCAGCCCCAGCATTTT. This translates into CASSPYRGGQPQHF.

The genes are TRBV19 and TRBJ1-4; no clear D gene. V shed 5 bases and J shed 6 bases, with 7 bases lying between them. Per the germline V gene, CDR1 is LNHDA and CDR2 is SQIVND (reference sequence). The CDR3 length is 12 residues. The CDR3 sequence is CASSHTDEKLFF. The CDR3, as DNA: TGTGCCAGTAGTCACACGGATGAAAAACTGTTTTTT.

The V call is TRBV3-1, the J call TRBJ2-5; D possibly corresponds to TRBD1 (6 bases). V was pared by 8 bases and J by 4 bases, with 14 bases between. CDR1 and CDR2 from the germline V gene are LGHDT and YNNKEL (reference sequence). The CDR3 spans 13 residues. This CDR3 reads CASEQGPRETQYF. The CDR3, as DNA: TGTGCCAGCGAGCAGGGGCCGCGAGAGACCCAGTACTTC.

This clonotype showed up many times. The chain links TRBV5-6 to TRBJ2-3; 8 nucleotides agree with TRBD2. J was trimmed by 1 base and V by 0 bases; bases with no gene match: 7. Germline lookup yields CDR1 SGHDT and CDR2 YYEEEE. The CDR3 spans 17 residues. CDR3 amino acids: CASSLEPAGARTDTQYF. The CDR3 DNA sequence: TGTGCCAGCAGCTTGGAGCCAGCGGGAGCCCGCACAGATACGCAGTATTTT.

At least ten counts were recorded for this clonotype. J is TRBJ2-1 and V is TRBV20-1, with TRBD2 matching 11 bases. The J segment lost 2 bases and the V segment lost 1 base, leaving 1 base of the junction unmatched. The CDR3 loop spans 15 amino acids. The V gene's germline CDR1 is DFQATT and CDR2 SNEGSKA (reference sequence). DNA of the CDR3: TGCAGTGCTAGAGGGACTAGCGGGCCCTACAATGAGCAGTTCTTC. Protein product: CSARGTSGPYNEQFF.

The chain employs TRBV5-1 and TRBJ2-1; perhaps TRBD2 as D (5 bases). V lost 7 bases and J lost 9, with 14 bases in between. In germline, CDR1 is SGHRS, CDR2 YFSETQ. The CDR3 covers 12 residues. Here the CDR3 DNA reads TGCGCCAGCCGTACTAGTGGAGTTGAGCAGTTCTTC. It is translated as CASRTSGVEQFF.

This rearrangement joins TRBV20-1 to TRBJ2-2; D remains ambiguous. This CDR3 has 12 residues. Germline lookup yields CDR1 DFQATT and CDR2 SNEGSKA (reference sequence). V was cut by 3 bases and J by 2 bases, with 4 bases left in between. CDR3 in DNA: TGCAGTGCTAGTCATAACACCGGGGAGCTGTTTTTT. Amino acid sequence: CSASHNTGELFF.

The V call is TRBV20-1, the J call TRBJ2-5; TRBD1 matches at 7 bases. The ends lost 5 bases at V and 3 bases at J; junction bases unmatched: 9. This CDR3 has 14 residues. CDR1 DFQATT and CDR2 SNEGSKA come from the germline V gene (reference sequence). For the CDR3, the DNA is TGCAGTGCTGGAGTCAGGGGGTACGAAGAGACCCAGTACTTC. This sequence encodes CSAGVRGYEETQYF.

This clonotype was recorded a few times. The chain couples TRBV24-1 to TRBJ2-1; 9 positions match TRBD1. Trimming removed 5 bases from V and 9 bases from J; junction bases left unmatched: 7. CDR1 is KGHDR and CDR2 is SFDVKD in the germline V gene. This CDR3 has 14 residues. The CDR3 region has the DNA TGTGCCACCAGTGGACAGGGGGTGTTAAGTGAGCAGTTCTTC. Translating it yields CATSGQGVLSEQFF.

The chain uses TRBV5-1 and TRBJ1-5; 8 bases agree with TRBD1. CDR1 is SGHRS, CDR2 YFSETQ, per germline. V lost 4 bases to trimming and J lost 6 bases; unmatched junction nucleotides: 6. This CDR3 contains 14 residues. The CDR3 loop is CASSPRQGSQPQHF. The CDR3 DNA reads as TGCGCCAGCAGCCCACGACAGGGGAGTCAGCCCCAGCATTTT.

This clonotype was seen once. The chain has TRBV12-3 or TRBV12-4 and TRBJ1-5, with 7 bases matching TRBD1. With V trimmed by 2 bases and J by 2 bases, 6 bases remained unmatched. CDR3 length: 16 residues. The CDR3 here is CASSLRQGGGNQPQHF. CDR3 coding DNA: TGTGCCAGCAGTTTACGACAGGGTGGCGGCAATCAGCCCCAGCATTTT.

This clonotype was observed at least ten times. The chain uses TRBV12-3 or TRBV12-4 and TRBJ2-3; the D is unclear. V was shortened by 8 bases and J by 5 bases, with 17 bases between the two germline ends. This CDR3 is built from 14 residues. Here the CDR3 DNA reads TGTGCCAGCGCTACGTCTAGTCTGCAAGATACGCAGTATTTT. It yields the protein CASATSSLQDTQYF.

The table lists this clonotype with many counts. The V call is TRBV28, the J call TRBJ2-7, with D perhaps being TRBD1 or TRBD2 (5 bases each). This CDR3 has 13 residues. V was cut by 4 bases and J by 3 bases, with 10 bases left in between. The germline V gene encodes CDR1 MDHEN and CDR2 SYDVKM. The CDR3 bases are TGTGCCAGCAGTTCCGGGACGTACTACGAGCAGTACTTC. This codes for CASSSGTYYEQYF.

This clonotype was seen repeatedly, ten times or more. The CDR3 sequence is CASKPGGPNNEQFF. CDR3 bases: TGTGCCAGCAAACCGGGAGGGCCGAACAATGAGCAGTTCTTC. The V and J genes are TRBV28 and TRBJ2-1, with 8 bases matching TRBD2. V gave up 7 bases and J gave up 5 bases; unmatched junction bases: 7. CDR1 is MDHEN, CDR2 SYDVKM, per germline. The CDR3 length is 14 residues.

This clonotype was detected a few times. CDR3 DNA: TGCAGCGTTGGGCCCCGGGCGGGACCTCCCTCCTACGAGCAGTACTTC. It is translated as CSVGPRAGPPSYEQYF. The rearrangement joins TRBV29-1 to TRBJ2-7; weak D call: TRBD2 (6 bases). The germline CDR1 and CDR2 sequences are SQVTM and ANQGSEA. V was shortened by 4 bases and J by 0 bases, with 19 bases between the two germline ends. CDR3 size: 16 residues.

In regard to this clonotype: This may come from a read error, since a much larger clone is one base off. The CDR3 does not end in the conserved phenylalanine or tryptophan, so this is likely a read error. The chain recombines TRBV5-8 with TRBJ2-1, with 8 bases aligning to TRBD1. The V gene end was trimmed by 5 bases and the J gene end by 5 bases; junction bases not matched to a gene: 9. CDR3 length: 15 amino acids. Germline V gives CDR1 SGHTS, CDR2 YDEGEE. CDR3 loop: CASRRTGLWNNEQFL. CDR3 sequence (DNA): TGTGCCAGCAGGCGGACAGGGCTTTGGAACAATGAGCAGTTCCTC.

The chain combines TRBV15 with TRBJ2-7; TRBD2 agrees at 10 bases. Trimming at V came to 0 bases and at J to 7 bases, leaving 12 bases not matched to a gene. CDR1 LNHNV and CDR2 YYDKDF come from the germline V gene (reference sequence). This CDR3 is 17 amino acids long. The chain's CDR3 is CATSRDLLSGRAGEQYF. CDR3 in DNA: TGTGCCACCAGCAGAGATCTTTTAAGCGGGAGGGCCGGTGAGCAGTACTTC.

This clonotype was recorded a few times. CDR3 in amino acids: CASSLSGTTPTKQYF. The CDR3 DNA sequence: TGCGCCAGCAGTCTCTCCGGGACTACTCCTACGAAGCAGTACTTC. The rearrangement uses TRBV4-1 and TRBJ2-7; 7 nucleotides match TRBD2. The CDR3 contains 15 residues. V lost 6 bases to trimming and J lost 8 bases; unmatched junction nucleotides: 16. The germline V gene has CDR1 MGHRA and CDR2 YSYEKL.

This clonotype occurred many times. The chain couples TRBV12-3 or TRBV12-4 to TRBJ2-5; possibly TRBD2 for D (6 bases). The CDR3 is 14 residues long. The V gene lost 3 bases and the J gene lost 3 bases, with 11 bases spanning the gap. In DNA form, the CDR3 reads TGTGCCAGCAGTTTCCGGAGGGCCAAAGAGACCCAGTACTTC. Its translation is CASSFRRAKETQYF.

The CDR3 sequence is CASTLGRANNEQFF. CDR3 sequence (DNA): TGTGCCAGCACTCTTGGGAGGGCGAACAATGAGCAGTTCTTC. The chain employs TRBV12-3 or TRBV12-4 and TRBJ2-1, with 7 positions matching TRBD2. The CDR3 totals 14 residues. V dropped 7 bases and J dropped 5; count of bases not matched to a gene: 8.

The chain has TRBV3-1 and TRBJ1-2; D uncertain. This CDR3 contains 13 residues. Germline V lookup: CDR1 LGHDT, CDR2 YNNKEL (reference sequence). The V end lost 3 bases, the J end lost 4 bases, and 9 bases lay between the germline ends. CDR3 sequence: CASSHLGSYGYTF. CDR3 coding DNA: TGTGCCAGCAGCCATTTGGGGTCCTATGGCTACACCTTC.

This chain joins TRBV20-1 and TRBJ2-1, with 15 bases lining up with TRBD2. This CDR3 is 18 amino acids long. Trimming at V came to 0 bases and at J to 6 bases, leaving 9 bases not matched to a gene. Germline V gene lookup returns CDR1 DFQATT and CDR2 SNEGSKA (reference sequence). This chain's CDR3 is CSAREPGLAGGGSNEQFF. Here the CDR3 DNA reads TGCAGTGCTAGAGAGCCGGGACTAGCGGGAGGAGGTAGCAATGAGCAGTTCTTC.

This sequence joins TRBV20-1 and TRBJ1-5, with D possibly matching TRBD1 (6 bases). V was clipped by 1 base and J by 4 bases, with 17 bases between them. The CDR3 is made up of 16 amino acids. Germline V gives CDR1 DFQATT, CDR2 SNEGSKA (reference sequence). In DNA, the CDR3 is TGCAGTGCTAGAGCCGAGAAGGGGGGAGGTAATCAGCCCCAGCATTTT. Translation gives CSARAEKGGGNQPQHF.